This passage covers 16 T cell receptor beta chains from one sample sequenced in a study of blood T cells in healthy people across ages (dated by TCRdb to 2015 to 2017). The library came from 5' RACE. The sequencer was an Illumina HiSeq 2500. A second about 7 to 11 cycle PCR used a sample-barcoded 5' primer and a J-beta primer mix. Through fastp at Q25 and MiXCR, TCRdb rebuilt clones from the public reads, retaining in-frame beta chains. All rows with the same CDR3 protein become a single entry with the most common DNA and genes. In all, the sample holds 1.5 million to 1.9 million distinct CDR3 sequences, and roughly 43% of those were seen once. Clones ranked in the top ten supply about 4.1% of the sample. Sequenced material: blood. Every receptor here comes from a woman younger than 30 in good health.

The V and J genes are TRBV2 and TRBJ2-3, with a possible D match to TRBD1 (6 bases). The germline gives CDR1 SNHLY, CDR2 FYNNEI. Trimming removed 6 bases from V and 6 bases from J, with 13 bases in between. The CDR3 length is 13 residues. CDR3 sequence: CASRGALRDTQYF. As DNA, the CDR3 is TGTGCCAGCAGGGGGGCCTTAAGGGATACGCAGTATTTT.

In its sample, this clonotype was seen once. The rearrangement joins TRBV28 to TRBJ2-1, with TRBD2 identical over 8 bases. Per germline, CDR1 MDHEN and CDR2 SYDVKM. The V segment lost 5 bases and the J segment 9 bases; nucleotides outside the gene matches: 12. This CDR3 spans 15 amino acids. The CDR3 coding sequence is TGTGCCAGCAGTCTAGCAGCGGGAGATCAGAGTGAGCAGTTCTTC. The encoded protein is CASSLAAGDQSEQFF.

The CDR3 bases are TGTGCCATCAGTGGACAGGGCCTGAGCACTGAAGCTTTCTTT. Protein: CAISGQGLSTEAFF. The chain has TRBV10-3 and TRBJ1-1; 7 nucleotides line up with TRBD1. Germline values: CDR1 ENHRY, CDR2 SYGVKD. The CDR3 sequence is 14 residues long. Trimming removed 4 bases from V and 4 bases from J; junction bases left unmatched: 6.

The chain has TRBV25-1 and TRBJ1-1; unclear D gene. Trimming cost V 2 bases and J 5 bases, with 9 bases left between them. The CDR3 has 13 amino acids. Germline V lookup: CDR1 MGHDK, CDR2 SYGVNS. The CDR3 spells CASSEGTLTEAFF. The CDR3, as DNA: TGTGCCAGCAGTGAAGGAACACTTACTGAAGCTTTCTTT.

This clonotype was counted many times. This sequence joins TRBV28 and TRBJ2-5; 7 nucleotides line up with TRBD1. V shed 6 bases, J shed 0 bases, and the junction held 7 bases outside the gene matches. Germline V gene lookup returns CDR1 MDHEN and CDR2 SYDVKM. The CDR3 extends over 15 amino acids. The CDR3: CASSLRGQYQETQYF. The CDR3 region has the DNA TGTGCCAGCAGCCTCCGGGGACAGTACCAAGAGACCCAGTACTTC.

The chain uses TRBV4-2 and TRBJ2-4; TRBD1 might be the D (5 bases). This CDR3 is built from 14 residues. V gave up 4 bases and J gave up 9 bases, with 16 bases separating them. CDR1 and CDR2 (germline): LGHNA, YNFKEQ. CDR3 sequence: CASSPLDRGSIQYF. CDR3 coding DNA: TGTGCCAGCAGCCCCCTGGATAGGGGCAGCATTCAGTACTTC.

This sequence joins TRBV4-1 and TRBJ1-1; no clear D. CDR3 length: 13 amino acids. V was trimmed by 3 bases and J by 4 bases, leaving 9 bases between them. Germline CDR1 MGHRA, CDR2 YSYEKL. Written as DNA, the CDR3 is TGCGCCAGCAGCCACGTGGGTGCCACTGAAGCTTTCTTT. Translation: CASSHVGATEAFF.

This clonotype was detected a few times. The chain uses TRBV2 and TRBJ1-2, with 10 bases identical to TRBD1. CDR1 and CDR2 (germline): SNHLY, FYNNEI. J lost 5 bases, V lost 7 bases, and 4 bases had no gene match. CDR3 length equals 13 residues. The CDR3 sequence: CASKGTGEYGYTF. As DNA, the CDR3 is TGTGCCAGCAAGGGGACAGGGGAATATGGCTACACCTTC.

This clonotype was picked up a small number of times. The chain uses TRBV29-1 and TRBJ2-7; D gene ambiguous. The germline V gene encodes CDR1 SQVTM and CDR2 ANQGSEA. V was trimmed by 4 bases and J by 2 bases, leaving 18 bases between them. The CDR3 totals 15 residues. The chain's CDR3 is CSVAARLTPTYEQYF. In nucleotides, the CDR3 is TGCAGCGTTGCCGCTCGGCTAACCCCAACCTACGAGCAGTACTTC.

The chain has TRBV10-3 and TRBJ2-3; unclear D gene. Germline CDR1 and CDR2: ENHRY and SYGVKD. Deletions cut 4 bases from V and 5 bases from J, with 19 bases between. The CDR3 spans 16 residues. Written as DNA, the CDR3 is TGTGCCATCAGTGCCGCGGCGCAGCGATTCGAAGATACGCAGTATTTT. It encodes CAISAAAQRFEDTQYF.

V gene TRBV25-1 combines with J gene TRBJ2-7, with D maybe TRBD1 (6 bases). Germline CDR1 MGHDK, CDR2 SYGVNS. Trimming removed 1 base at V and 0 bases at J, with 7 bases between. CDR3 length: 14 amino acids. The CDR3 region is CASSEWGHSYEQYF. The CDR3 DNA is TGTGCCAGCAGTGAATGGGGACACTCCTACGAGCAGTACTTC.

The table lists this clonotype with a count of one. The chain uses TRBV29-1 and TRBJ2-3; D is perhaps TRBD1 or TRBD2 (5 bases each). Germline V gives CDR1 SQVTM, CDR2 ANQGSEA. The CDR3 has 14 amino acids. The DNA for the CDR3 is TGCAACGCTTATCGGGACCGCGACCCAGATACGCAGTATTTT. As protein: CNAYRDRDPDTQYF.

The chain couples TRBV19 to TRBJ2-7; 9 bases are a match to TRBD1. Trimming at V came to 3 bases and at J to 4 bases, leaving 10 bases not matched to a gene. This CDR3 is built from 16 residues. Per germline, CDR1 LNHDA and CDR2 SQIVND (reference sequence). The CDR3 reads CASSMIPGQGGYEQYF. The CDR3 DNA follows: TGTGCCAGTAGTATGATCCCGGGACAGGGCGGATACGAGCAGTACTTC.

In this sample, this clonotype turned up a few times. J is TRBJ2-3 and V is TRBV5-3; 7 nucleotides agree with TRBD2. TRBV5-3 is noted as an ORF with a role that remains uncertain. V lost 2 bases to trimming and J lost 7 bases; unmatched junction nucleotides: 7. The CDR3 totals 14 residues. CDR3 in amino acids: CARSFWREKNTQYF. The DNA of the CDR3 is TGTGCCAGAAGCTTTTGGCGGGAGAAAAATACGCAGTATTTT.

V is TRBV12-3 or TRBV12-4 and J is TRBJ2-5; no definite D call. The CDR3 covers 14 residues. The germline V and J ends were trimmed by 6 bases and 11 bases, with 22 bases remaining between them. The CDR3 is CASSQMGPYNEQYF. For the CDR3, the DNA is TGTGCCAGCAGCCAGATGGGCCCGTACAATGAGCAGTACTTC.

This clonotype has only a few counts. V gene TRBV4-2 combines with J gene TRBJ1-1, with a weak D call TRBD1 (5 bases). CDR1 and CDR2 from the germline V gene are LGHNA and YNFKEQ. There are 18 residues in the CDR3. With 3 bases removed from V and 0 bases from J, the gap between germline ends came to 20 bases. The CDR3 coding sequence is TGTGCCAGCAGCCACGGGACCGCCGGGCGGTATATGAACACTGAAGCTTTCTTT. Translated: CASSHGTAGRYMNTEAFF.